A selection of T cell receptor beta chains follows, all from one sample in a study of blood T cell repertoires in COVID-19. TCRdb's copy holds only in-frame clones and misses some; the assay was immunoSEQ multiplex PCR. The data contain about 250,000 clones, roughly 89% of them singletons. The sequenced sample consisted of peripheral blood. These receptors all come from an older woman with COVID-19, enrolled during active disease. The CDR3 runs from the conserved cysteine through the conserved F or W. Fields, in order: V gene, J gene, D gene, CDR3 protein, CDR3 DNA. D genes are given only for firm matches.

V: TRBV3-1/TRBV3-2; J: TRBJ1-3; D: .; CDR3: CASSQYGLGTIYF; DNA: TGTGCCAGCAGCCAGTACGGACTGGGCACCATATATTTT
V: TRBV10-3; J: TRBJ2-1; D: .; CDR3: CAISGVSYNEQFF; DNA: TGTGCCATCTCCGGGGTGTCCTACAATGAGCAGTTCTTC
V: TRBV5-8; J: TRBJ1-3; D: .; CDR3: CASSHRDIGYTIYF; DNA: TGTGCCAGCAGCCACCGGGACATAGGCTACACCATATATTTT
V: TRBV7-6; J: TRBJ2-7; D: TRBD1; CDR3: CASSFTSDRAGEQYF; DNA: TGTGCCAGCAGCTTTACTTCGGACAGGGCCGGCGAGCAGTACTTC
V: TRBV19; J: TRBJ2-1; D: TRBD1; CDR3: CASSGLGTATYNEQFF; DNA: TGTGCCAGTAGTGGTTTGGGGACAGCAACCTACAATGAGCAGTTCTTC
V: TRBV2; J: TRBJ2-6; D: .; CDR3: CASSVSANVLTF; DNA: TGTGCCAGCAGTGTCTCCGCCAACGTCCTGACTTTC
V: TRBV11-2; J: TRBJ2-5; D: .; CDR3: CASSLPGPETQYF; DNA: TGTGCCAGCAGCTTACCCGGTCCGGAGACCCAGTACTTC
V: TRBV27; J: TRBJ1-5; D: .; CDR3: CASSPGDRGNQPQHF; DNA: TGTGCCAGCAGTCCCGGGGATCGGGGAAATCAGCCCCAGCATTTT
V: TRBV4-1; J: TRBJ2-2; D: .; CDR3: CASSQEGAVNGELFF; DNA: TGCGCCAGCAGCCAAGAGGGGGCGGTCAACGGGGAGCTGTTTTTT
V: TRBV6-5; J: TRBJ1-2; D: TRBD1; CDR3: CASRQTGDGYTF; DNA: TGTGCCAGCAGGCAGACAGGGGATGGCTACACCTTC
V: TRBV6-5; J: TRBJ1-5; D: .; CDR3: CASSPQEDSNQPQHF; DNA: TGTGCCAGCAGCCCCCAGGAGGACAGCAATCAGCCCCAGCATTTT
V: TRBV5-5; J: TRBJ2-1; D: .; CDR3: CASSGGQASYNEQFF; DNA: TGTGCCAGCAGCGGCGGGCAGGCTTCCTACAATGAGCAGTTCTTC
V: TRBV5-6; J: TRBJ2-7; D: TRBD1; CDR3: CASSADRGEGEQYF; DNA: TGTGCCAGCAGCGCGGACAGGGGTGAAGGCGAGCAGTACTTC
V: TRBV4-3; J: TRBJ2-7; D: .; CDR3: CASSPTLTDRGSYEQYF; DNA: TGCGCCAGCAGCCCCACCCTGACGGACAGAGGGTCCTACGAGCAGTACTTC
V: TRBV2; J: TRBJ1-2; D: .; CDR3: CASSESWGRDYGYTF; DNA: TGTGCCAGCAGTGAATCCTGGGGGCGCGACTATGGCTACACCTTC
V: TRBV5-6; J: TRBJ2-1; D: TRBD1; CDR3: CASSWGTGVIYNEQFF; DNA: TGTGCCAGCAGCTGGGGGACAGGGGTTATCTACAATGAGCAGTTCTTC
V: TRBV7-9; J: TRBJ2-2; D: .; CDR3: CASTGEDTGELFF; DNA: TGTGCCTCAACAGGGGAGGACACCGGGGAGCTGTTTTTT
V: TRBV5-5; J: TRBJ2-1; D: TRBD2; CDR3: CASSFTSGGAHEQFF; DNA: TGTGCCAGCAGCTTCACTAGCGGGGGGGCCCATGAGCAGTTCTTC
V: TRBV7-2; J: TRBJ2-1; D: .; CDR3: CASSLVLGVSYNEQFF; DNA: TGTGCCAGCAGCTTAGTCCTAGGGGTCTCCTACAATGAGCAGTTCTTC
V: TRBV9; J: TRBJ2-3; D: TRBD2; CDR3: CASSETSGTDTQYF; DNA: TGTGCCAGCAGTGAGACTAGCGGAACGGATACGCAGTATTTT
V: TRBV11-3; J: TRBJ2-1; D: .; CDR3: CASSPTSAGEQFF; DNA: TGTGCCAGCAGTCCGACTAGTGCCGGTGAGCAGTTCTTC
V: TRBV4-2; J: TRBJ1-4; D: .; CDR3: CASSQDRAGNEKLFF; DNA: TGTGCCAGCAGCCAAGATCGGGCAGGGAATGAAAAACTGTTTTTT
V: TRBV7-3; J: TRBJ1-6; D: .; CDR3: CASSLTYSDNSPLHF; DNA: TGTGCCAGCAGCTTAACCTACTCCGATAATTCACCCCTCCACTTT
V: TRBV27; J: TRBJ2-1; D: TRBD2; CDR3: CASSRSGTSIWGQFF; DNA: TGTGCCAGCAGTCGCTCCGGGACTAGCATTTGGGGGCAGTTCTTC
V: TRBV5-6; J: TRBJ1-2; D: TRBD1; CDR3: CASSLGVVAGGSNGYTF; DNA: TGTGCCAGCAGCTTGGGCGTAGTTGCAGGGGGCAGTAATGGCTACACCTTC
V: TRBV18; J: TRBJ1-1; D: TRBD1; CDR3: CASSPRTGVRTEAFF; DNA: TGTGCCAGCTCACCACGGACAGGAGTGAGGACTGAAGCTTTCTTT
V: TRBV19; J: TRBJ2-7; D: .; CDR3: CASSQGSHWEQYF; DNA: TGTGCCAGTAGCCAGGGGTCCCACTGGGAGCAGTACTTC
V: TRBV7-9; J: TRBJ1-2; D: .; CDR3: CASSLNRQASDYGYTF; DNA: TGTGCCAGCAGCTTAAATCGCCAGGCATCGGACTATGGCTACACCTTC
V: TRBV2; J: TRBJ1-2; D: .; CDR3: CASSELSGINYGYTF; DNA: TGTGCCAGCAGTGAACTCTCAGGGATAAACTATGGCTACACCTTC
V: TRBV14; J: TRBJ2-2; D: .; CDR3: CASRQTNTGELFF; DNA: TGTGCCTCCCGCCAGACGAACACCGGGGAGCTGTTTTTT
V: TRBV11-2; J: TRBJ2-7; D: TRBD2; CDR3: CASSLRLAVNF; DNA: TGTGCCAGCAGCTTAAGACTAGCGGTAAACTTC
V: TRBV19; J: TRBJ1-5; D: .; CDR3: CASIGIGGGGNQPQHF; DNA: TGTGCCAGTATAGGGATCGGGGGTGGGGGCAATCAGCCCCAGCATTTT
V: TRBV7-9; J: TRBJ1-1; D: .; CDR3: CASSLVGTGEAFF; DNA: TGTGCCAGCAGCTTAGTTGGCACGGGTGAGGCTTTCTTT
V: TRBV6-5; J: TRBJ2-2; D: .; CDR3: CASRPITGELFF; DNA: TGTGCCAGCAGACCTATCACCGGGGAGCTGTTTTTT
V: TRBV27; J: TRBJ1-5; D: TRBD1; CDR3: CASRHPGGGQPQHF; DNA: TGTGCCAGCAGGCACCCAGGGGGCGGTCAGCCCCAGCATTTT
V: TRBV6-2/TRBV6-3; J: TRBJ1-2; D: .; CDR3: CASSSRTGHYGYTF; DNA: TGTGCCAGCAGTAGCCGCACAGGGCACTATGGCTACACCTTC
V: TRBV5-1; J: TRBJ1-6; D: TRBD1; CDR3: CASRSQTGYVDSPLHF; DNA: TGCGCCAGCAGAAGCCAGACAGGGTATGTGGATTCACCCCTCCACTTT